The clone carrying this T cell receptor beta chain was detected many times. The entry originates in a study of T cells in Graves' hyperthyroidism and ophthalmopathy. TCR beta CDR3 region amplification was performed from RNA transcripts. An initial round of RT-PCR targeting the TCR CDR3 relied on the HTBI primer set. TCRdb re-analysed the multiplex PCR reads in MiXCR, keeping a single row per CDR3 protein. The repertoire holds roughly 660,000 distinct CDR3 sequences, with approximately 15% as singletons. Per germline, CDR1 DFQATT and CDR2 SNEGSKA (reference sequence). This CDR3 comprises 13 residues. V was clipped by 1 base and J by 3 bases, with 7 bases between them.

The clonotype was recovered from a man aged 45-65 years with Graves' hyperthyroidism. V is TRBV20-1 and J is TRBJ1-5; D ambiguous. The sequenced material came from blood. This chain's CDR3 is CSARVAANQPQHF. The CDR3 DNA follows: TGCAGTGCTAGAGTGGCAGCCAATCAGCCCCAGCATTTT.